This entry is about one T cell receptor beta chain. The data derive from a study of blood T cell repertoires in COVID-19. Participants were aged roughly 18 to 100 years from some 24 US areas. Assignment of participants to cohorts was predicated upon participant-reported clinical history. There are 14 residues in the CDR3. Between the trimmed V and J ends, which lost 2 bases and 1 base, there was a span of 8 bases. Germline CDR1 is MNHNS and CDR2 is SASEGT. In the authors' workflow: Quantification of nucleated cells was approximated via reference gene primer amplification. Repertoires were generated with immunoSEQ multiplex PCR, while TCRdb's copy carries only in-frame clones and drops some. V and J calls plus clone size are reproduced from that table; the DNA served to infer D and trimming. Of about 250,000 clones in the sample, approximately 89% were seen once.

Sequencing was performed on PBMCs or T cells enriched from blood (not recorded which). The rearrangement uses TRBV6-1 and TRBJ1-1, with D tentatively TRBD1 (6 bases). The origin of this receptor is a woman aged 40-49 years who had been exposed to COVID-19. This CDR3 is CASSERGGNTEAFF. The CDR3 DNA reads TGTGCCAGCAGTGAACGAGGGGGGAACACTGAAGCTTTCTTT.